This T cell receptor (beta chain) is drawn from a study of post-analysis software for immune sequencing data. The library was made from cDNA and included unique molecular identifiers. One entry per CDR3 protein results from TCRdb running MiXCR on the PCR reads. The table lists under 200,000 distinct CDR3 sequences, 29% of them singletons. With respect to this clonotype: Its cognate antigen is unknown. The junction and the germline gene differ at one end; a read error may be behind it.

The V gene's germline CDR1 is DFQATT and CDR2 SNEGSKA (reference sequence). The CDR3 loop spans 14 amino acids. Study outcomes and limitations: TRBV5-6, TRBV5-1 and TRBV20-1 were among 4 or 5 TRBV segments more frequent in patients than controls.

The origin of this receptor is a girl between 2 and 17 years old with multiple sclerosis. V usage is TRBV20-1 and J usage is TRBJ2-5; 7 bases are shared with TRBD2. The material sequenced was blood. DNA of the CDR3: TGCAGTGCTAGAGACCCTAGCGGCCAAGAGACCCCGTACTTC. This gives the protein CSARDPSGQETPYF.